The 2 T cell receptor beta chains reported below all come from one sample, sequenced in a study of metastatic and nonmetastatic thyroid tumors. TCRdb re-called the PCR reads via MiXCR. The sample carries about 48,000 clones, approximately 24% recorded once. All patients were treatment-naive before thyroid surgery. The specimen was blood. These receptors originate from a male donor with papillary thyroid cancer or a benign thyroid nodule (not recorded which). Some clones in this sample may be carry-over from other donors' samples.

This clone was counted only a few times. The rearrangement links TRBV27 to TRBJ2-2; D may match TRBD1 or TRBD2 (6 bases each). CDR1 and CDR2 from the germline V gene are MNHEY and SMNVEV (reference sequence). This CDR3 contains 12 residues. The germline V and J ends were trimmed by 8 bases and 8 bases, with 12 bases remaining between them. CDR3 sequence reads: CASYGGQGELFF. The CDR3 region has the DNA TGTGCCAGCTATGGGGGGCAGGGGGAGCTGTTTTTT.

This chain connects TRBV5-1 to TRBJ1-2; 9 bases line up with TRBD1. The CDR3 length is 14 residues. V lost 0 bases to trimming and J lost 10 bases; unmatched junction nucleotides: 7. Germline lookup yields CDR1 SGHRS and CDR2 YFSETQ. CDR3 sequence: CASSLGQGGIDYTF. The DNA for the CDR3 is TGCGCCAGCAGCTTGGGACAGGGGGGAATCGACTACACCTTC. Based on the CDR3 plus reference TRBV5-1 and TRBJ1-2, the full variable domain is KAGVTQTPRYLIKTRGQQVTLSCSPISGHRSVSWYQQTPGQGLQFLFEYFSETQRNKGNFPGRFSGRQFSNSRSEMNVSTLELGDSALYLCASSLGQGGIDYTFGSGTRLTVV.